The T cell receptor (beta chain) described here comes from a study of siplizumab effects on memory and regulatory T cells. Study results and limitations: Among mappable alloreactive CD4+ clones, the Treg-derived fraction averaged approximately 70% with siplizumab versus about 25% in controls.

Germline CDR1 is MGHRA and CDR2 is YSYEKL. CDR3 length: 16 residues. Trimming took off 2 bases at V and 2 bases at J, with 13 bases between the two ends. Here immunoSEQ multiplex PCR was the method, and the copy in TCRdb shows in-frame clones only, minus some. The sample includes some 41,000 clones, more than 70% of them seen just once. TEMRA, effector memory, memory and naive subsets, all unstimulated, were sequenced in three donor pairs. Turning to this clone: Antigen unknown.

Material for sequencing was naive CD4+ T cells sorted from blood. The chain carries TRBV4-1 and TRBJ2-4; D remains unclear. This receptor was obtained from a human donor in good health. CDR3 sequence: CASSQFLAGSKNIQYF. The CDR3 DNA reads as TGCGCCAGCAGCCAATTTCTTGCTGGGTCCAAAAACATTCAGTACTTC.